This paragraph reports one T cell receptor beta chain. Other nucleotide sequences in the sample specify the same CDR3. As handled by the study authors: Reference gene primers were amplified, and this amplification served to estimate nucleated cell counts. Some clones are missing from TCRdb's copy, which holds only in-frame ones; the method was immunoSEQ multiplex PCR. The V and J calls and the clone size are those of that table, but D and trimming were determined from the DNA. The sample has about 370,000 clones; nearly 90% are singletons. This record belongs to a study of blood T cell repertoires in COVID-19. Across the whole study: Samples representing acute and convalescent COVID-19 were sourced from the United States, Italy and Spain. T cells, B-cell-depleted T cells, or PBMCs provided the cDNA or gDNA that served as material.

V lost 0 bases, J lost 0 bases, and 9 bases lay in between. Germline-derived CDR1 and CDR2 are LGHNA and YSLEER. This CDR3 contains 15 residues. The source material was peripheral blood. The chain links TRBV4-3 to TRBJ2-7; D is possibly TRBD1 (6 bases). The clonotype comes from a man younger than 35 with active or convalescent COVID-19. The CDR3 protein is CASSQDRGSSYEQYF. CDR3 DNA: TGCGCCAGCAGCCAAGATAGGGGGAGCTCCTACGAGCAGTACTTC.